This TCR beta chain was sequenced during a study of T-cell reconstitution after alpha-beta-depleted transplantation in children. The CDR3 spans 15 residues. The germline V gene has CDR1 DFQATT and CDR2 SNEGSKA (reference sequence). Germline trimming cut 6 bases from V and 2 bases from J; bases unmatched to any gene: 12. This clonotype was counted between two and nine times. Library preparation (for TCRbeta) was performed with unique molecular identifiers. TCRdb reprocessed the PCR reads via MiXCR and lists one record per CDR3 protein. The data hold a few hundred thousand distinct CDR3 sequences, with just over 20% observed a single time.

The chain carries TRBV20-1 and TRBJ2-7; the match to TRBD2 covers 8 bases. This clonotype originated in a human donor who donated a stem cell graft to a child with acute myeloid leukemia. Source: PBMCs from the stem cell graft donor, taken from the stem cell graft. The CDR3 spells CSAHRIAGLPYEQYF. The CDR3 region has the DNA TGCAGTGCCCATCGTATAGCGGGGCTCCCCTACGAGCAGTACTTC.